This T cell receptor (beta chain) was captured in a study of blood T cell repertoires in COVID-19. On the study more broadly: In each case, the material was cDNA or gDNA derived from T cells, B-cell-depleted T cells, or PBMCs.

V shed 0 bases and J shed 8 bases, with 8 bases lying between them. Germline-derived CDR1 and CDR2 are KGHSH and LQKENI. The length of the CDR3 is 13 residues. TCRdb keeps only in-frame clones here, not all; method: immunoSEQ multiplex PCR. The table shows around 93,000 clones, with around 81% occurring only once. Source material: peripheral blood. This TCR was sampled from a man in his 60s with acute or convalescent COVID-19. The chain couples TRBV18 to TRBJ1-5, with a weak D call TRBD1 (5 bases). The CDR3 region has the DNA TGTGCCAGCTCACCACCGGAAGGGGAGCCCCAGCATTTT. Amino acid sequence: CASSPPEGEPQHF.